This T cell receptor (beta chain) was sequenced in a study of T-cell reconstitution after alpha-beta-depleted transplantation in children. The V and J ends lost 3 bases and 6 bases respectively, with 12 bases between them. This CDR3 is 14 amino acids long. The V gene's germline CDR1 is MNHEY and CDR2 SMNVEV (reference sequence). As it was prepared, the TCRbeta library received unique molecular identifiers. From the PCR reads, TCRdb called clonotypes with MiXCR, one entry per CDR3 protein. The sample records approximately 500,000 distinct CDR3 sequences, roughly 10% being singletons. Points from the study as a whole: Diversity and T-cell counts at one year after transplant derived mostly from new T cells. Two months or so post-transplant, alpha-beta T cells reportedly derived from several hundred expanded graft clones.

This clonotype showed up many times. Its antigen is unidentified. The chain employs TRBV27 and TRBJ1-5, with a possible D match to TRBD1 (5 bases). This specimen was PBMCs, taken before TCRalphabeta/CD19-depleted stem cell transplant. The TCR originated in a child aged 2 to 10 with inherited bone marrow failure, due to receive a stem cell transplant. The chain's CDR3 is CASSFWGEGQPQHF. In DNA form, the CDR3 reads TGTGCCAGCAGTTTTTGGGGCGAGGGTCAGCCCCAGCATTTT.